The 6 T cell receptor beta chains below come from one sample, sequenced in a study of blood T cell repertoires in COVID-19. Profiled with immunoSEQ multiplex PCR; TCRdb holds only in-frame clones, not every one. The sample holds roughly 180,000 clones; about 70% are singletons and the top ten take roughly 8.8%. Material: peripheral blood. The source is a woman in her 50s with active or convalescent COVID-19.

The rearrangement joins TRBV4-2 to TRBJ1-4, with D possibly being TRBD1 (6 bases). The V end lost 1 base, the J end lost 5 bases, and 11 bases lay between the germline ends. The germline V gene has CDR1 LGHNA and CDR2 YNFKEQ. This CDR3 region has 15 residues. DNA of the CDR3: TGTGCCAGCAGCCAAGTGCAGGGGTTGAATGAAAAACTGTTTTTT. Protein sequence: CASSQVQGLNEKLFF.

J is TRBJ2-7 and V is TRBV4-1; 9 bases map to TRBD1. The CDR3 spans 13 residues. Germline V CDR1 and CDR2: MGHRA, YSYEKL. The J segment lost 6 bases and the V segment lost 4 bases, leaving 4 bases of the junction unmatched. The chain's CDR3 is CASSRGQGIEQYF. In nucleotides, the CDR3 is TGCGCCAGCAGCCGCGGACAGGGGATCGAGCAGTACTTC.

V gene TRBV10-3 combines with J gene TRBJ1-1, with 8 bases that match TRBD1. Germline V gene lookup returns CDR1 ENHRY and CDR2 SYGVKD. The CDR3 extends over 14 amino acids. After removal of 4 bases from V and 5 bases from J, the junction contained 6 bases not matched to a gene. The CDR3 sequence is CAISGSGGGTEAFF. CDR3 bases: TGTGCCATCAGTGGATCAGGGGGCGGGACTGAAGCTTTCTTT.

The chain joins TRBV18 to TRBJ1-2; D not certain. CDR3 length equals 15 residues. The germline CDR1 and CDR2 sequences are KGHSH and LQKENI. Deletions cut 2 bases from V and 0 bases from J, with 10 bases between. CDR3 region: CASSPFRDSNYGYTF. DNA for the CDR3: TGTGCCAGCTCACCATTCCGGGATTCTAACTATGGCTACACCTTC.

The chain couples TRBV29-1 to TRBJ1-1; 7 bases are a match to TRBD1. From germline, CDR1 is SQVTM and CDR2 ANQGSEA. Trimming cost V 7 bases and J 3 bases; bases outside gene matches: 5. CDR3 length equals 12 residues. The CDR3: CSGWDSYTEAFF. In DNA, the CDR3 is TGCAGCGGGTGGGACAGCTACACTGAAGCTTTCTTT.

This chain links TRBV15 with TRBJ1-1; D remains ambiguous. This CDR3 is 14 amino acids long. Germline CDR1 is LNHNV and CDR2 is YYDKDF (reference sequence). The ends were cut back, 1 base at V and 1 base at J, with 7 bases in the middle. The CDR3 DNA is TGTGCCACCAGCAGAGTTAGTTGGAACACTGAAGCTTTCTTT. It yields the protein CATSRVSWNTEAFF.